This T cell receptor beta chain was captured in a study of technical replicates of blood from a few donors. Sequencing used immunoSEQ multiplex PCR; TCRdb keeps in-frame clones, though not all of them. The table includes 9,000 to 15,000 clones, around 93% detected once. Germline CDR1 reads SGHDT; CDR2 reads YYEEEE. This CDR3 has 14 residues. V lost 0 bases and J lost 3; bases outside the gene matches: 0. The sequenced sample was PBMCs. The receptor comes from a human donor in good health. The chain uses TRBV5-6 and TRBJ2-7, with 10 bases aligning to TRBD1. In DNA, the CDR3 is TGTGCCAGCAGCTTGGGGACAGGGGGCTACGAGCAGTACTTC. It specifies CASSLGTGGYEQYF.